A single TCR beta chain is shown here with its context. Antigen specificity is unknown. Some clones are missing from TCRdb's copy, which holds only in-frame ones; the method was immunoSEQ multiplex PCR. The table has under 150,000 clones, over 85% seen once; the top ten hold around 0.12%. The sample originates from a study of graft-versus-host responses after intestinal transplantation. Study context: The transplants performed in recipients were multivisceral, liver-intestinal, or isolated intestinal.

The CDR3 covers 14 residues. Trimming cost V 8 bases and J 12 bases; bases outside gene matches: 17. Germline V CDR1 and CDR2: MNHNY, SVGAGI (reference sequence). Study outcomes and limitations: Present in recipient marrow, GvH clones included some that appeared first in ileum or blood. Allograft graft-versus-host to host-versus-graft clonal ratios ran high in patients with graft-donor T cell macrochimerism.

The source was unstimulated CD4+ T cells sorted from spleen or lymph node cells, collected before intestinal transplant. The chain has TRBV6-6 and TRBJ1-2; 8 bases line up with TRBD1. This sequence originates from a human donor who received an intestinal transplant. Here the CDR3 DNA reads TGTGCCAGCCCTACGACCCGGGACAGGCGATTCGACACCTTC. Translated: CASPTTRDRRFDTF.